These 16 T cell receptor beta chains came from one sample sequenced in a study of molecular identifiers for immune sequencing clone quantification. TCRdb re-called the PCR reads with MiXCR, one entry per CDR3 protein. Of about 70,000 distinct CDR3 sequences in the sample, over 15% were seen once. Sequenced sample: naive CD8+ T cells from blood, with Jurkat cell RNA spiked in. Sample subset: FACS-sorted CD8+CD4-CCR7+CD45RA+ naive T cells. These receptor sequences come from a human donor in good health. Some libraries in this study had Jurkat cell RNA spiked in.

There are many counts of this clonotype. J is TRBJ2-5 and V is TRBV28, with D tentatively TRBD1 (6 bases). The CDR3 spans 15 residues. Trimming shortened V by 1 base and J by 2 bases, and 11 bases separated the two germline ends. Germline assignment: CDR1 MDHEN and CDR2 SYDVKM. The CDR3 loop reads CASSLFGQPQETQYF. In DNA, the CDR3 is TGTGCCAGCAGTTTATTTGGACAGCCACAAGAGACCCAGTACTTC.

The sample holds many counts of this clonotype. The chain carries TRBV29-1 and TRBJ2-3, with D perhaps given as TRBD1 or TRBD2 (5 bases each). V lost 8 bases and J lost 2, with 17 bases in between. Germline V gives CDR1 SQVTM, CDR2 ANQGSEA. The CDR3 length is 14 residues. This CDR3 is CSPVVRGATDTQYF. CDR3 nucleotide sequence: TGCAGCCCCGTCGTGAGGGGAGCCACAGATACGCAGTATTTT.

This clonotype was detected many times. This sequence joins TRBV25-1 and TRBJ2-7; D possibly corresponds to TRBD1 (6 bases). This CDR3 is 16 amino acids long. Trimming took 8 bases from V and 7 from J, leaving 27 bases between them. The germline V gene has CDR1 MGHDK and CDR2 SYGVNS. CDR3 sequence reads: CASGGNRGNRAREQYF. The CDR3 nucleotides read TGTGCCAGCGGGGGAAACCGGGGAAACAGGGCTCGGGAGCAGTACTTC.

At least ten counts were recorded for this clonotype. The V gene is TRBV7-8, the J gene TRBJ1-2, with D tentatively TRBD1 (5 bases). The CDR3 covers 13 residues. Trimming left V 1 base short and J 5 bases short, with 8 bases between. Germline V gives CDR1 SGHVS, CDR2 FQNEAQ. CDR3 DNA: TGTGCCAGCAGCTTAGGACAGCTGTATGGCTACACCTTC. It specifies CASSLGQLYGYTF.

A remark on this clonotype: One base away lies a much larger clone, so this may be a sequencing read error. The chain is built from TRBV5-6 and TRBJ2-7; D unresolved. Trimming removed 4 bases at V and 0 bases at J, with 14 bases between. The CDR3 has 15 amino acids. The germline gives CDR1 SGHDT, CDR2 YYEEEE. The CDR3 region is CASSLKVQSSYEQYF. The CDR3 region has the DNA TGTGCCAGCAGCCTAAAGGTACAGAGCTCCTACGAGCAGTACTTC.

About this clonotype: One base away lies a much larger clone, so this may be a sequencing read error. The chain recombines TRBV4-3 with TRBJ2-4, with D maybe TRBD2 (7 bases). In germline, CDR1 is LGHNA, CDR2 YSLEER. CDR3 length: 17 amino acids. Trimming cost V 0 bases and J 9 bases, with 21 bases left between them. The CDR3 here is CASSQELLRGALSIQYF. CDR3 nucleotides: TGCGCCAGCAGCCAAGAATTGTTACGGGGGGCTTTAAGCATTCAGTACTTC.

In the case of this clonotype: This may come from a read error, since a much larger clone is one base off. The chain's CDR3 is CANRPTNDGTATYEQYF. The CDR3 DNA reads as TGTGCCAACAGACCTACTAACGACGGGACAGCTACCTACGAGCAGTACTTC. This chain connects TRBV5-6 to TRBJ2-7; TRBD1 matches 7 bases. This CDR3 contains 17 residues. The trim removed 9 bases at V and 2 bases at J, leaving 20 bases unmatched. CDR1 and CDR2 from the germline V gene are SGHDT and YYEEEE.

Only a few counts were recorded for this clonotype. The CDR3 loop is CASSSSGRLDEQYF. For the CDR3, the DNA is TGTGCCAGCAGTTCCAGCGGGAGGCTCGACGAGCAGTACTTC. This chain connects TRBV6-2 or TRBV6-3 to TRBJ2-7, with 9 nucleotides matching TRBD2. CDR1 is MNHEY, CDR2 SVGEGT, per germline. The CDR3 has 14 amino acids. J gave up 5 bases and V 4 bases, and 6 bases lay outside the gene matches.

The table lists this clonotype with many counts. This sequence joins TRBV15 and TRBJ1-1, with TRBD1 identical over 9 bases. The CDR3 is 15 amino acids. Germline V gives CDR1 LNHNV, CDR2 YYDKDF (reference sequence). The V segment lost 3 bases and the J segment 5 bases; nucleotides outside the gene matches: 7. DNA for the CDR3: TGTGCCACCAGCAGCCCGGGACAGGGCCGAACTGAAGCTTTCTTT. Its translation is CATSSPGQGRTEAFF.

Remarks on this clonotype: A junction boundary mismatches the germline segment, possibly from a read error. The V gene is TRBV3-1, the J gene TRBJ2-1; TRBD2 aligns across 7 bases. Germline CDR1 is LGHDT and CDR2 is YNNKEL (reference sequence). This CDR3 region has 15 residues. The CDR3 reads CASSQLAADYYEQFF. As DNA, the CDR3 is TGTGCCAGCAGCCAGCTAGCGGCAGACTACTATGAGCAGTTCTTC.

The V and J genes are TRBV4-2 and TRBJ1-4; unclear D gene. CDR1 is LGHNA and CDR2 is YNFKEQ in the germline V gene. The V gene lost 4 bases and the J gene lost 8 bases, with 17 bases spanning the gap. The CDR3 covers 15 residues. The CDR3 is CASSPWFTGEEKLFF. The CDR3 nucleotides read TGTGCCAGCAGCCCGTGGTTTACCGGGGAGGAAAAACTGTTTTTT.

On this clonotype: An end of the junction differs from the germline gene, which may be a read error. The chain links TRBV29-1 to TRBJ2-3; 8 bases are a match to TRBD2. Germline V gene sequence: CDR1 SQVTM, CDR2 ANQGSEA. The CDR3 has 15 residues. CDR3 sequence: CSAERAGEESDTQYF. Here the CDR3 DNA reads TGCAGCGCTGAAAGAGCGGGAGAAGAGTCGGATACGCAGTATTTT.

This clonotype was observed a single time. An end of the junction differs from the germline gene, which may be a read error. The rearrangement uses TRBV5-6 and TRBJ2-7, with TRBD1 matching 9 bases. Germline CDR1 is SGHDT and CDR2 is YYEEEE. The CDR3 length is 14 residues. CDR3 DNA sequence: TGTGCCAGCAGCTTGTGGGACAGGGCCTACGAGCTGTACTTC. This gives the protein CASSLWDRAYELYF. Combining the CDR3 with reference TRBV5-6 and TRBJ2-7 gives the whole variable domain DAGVTQSPTHLIKTRGQQVTLRCSPKSGHDTVSWYQQALGQGPQFIFQYYEEEERQRGNFPDRFSGHQFPNYSSELNVNALLLGDSALYLCASSLWDRAYELYFGPGTRLTVT.

The genes are TRBV27 and TRBJ2-7, with 8 bases lining up with TRBD1. The V gene's germline CDR1 is MNHEY and CDR2 SMNVEV (reference sequence). Unmatched junction bases numbered 4, after V lost 5 bases and J lost 1 base. The CDR3 has 14 amino acids. The CDR3 DNA sequence: TGTGCCAGCAGTATTGGACAGGGATCCTACGAGCAGTACTTC. It encodes CASSIGQGSYEQYF.

Ten or more counts support this clonotype. This sequence joins TRBV20-1 and TRBJ2-2, with D perhaps matching TRBD1 or TRBD2 (5 bases each). The CDR3 length is 16 residues. The germline gives CDR1 DFQATT, CDR2 SNEGSKA (reference sequence). V was clipped by 3 bases and J by 1 base, with 15 bases between them. The CDR3 DNA reads TGCAGTGCTAGGGGGCGAAGTAGCGTGAACACCGGGGAGCTGTTTTTT. It yields the protein CSARGRSSVNTGELFF.

This clonotype was observed many times. The chain couples TRBV29-1 to TRBJ1-3; D is possibly TRBD1 (5 bases). V gave up 2 bases and J gave up 3 bases, with 8 bases separating them. The germline CDR1 and CDR2 sequences are SQVTM and ANQGSEA. CDR3 size: 13 residues. The CDR3 bases are TGCAGCGTTGAATCGGGGGTTGGAAACACCATATATTTT. As protein: CSVESGVGNTIYF. Looking up the rest from reference TRBV29-1 and TRBJ1-3 gives the full variable domain: SAVISQKPSRDICQRGTSLTIQCQVDSQVTMMFWYRQQPGQSLTLIATANQGSEATYESGFVIDKFPISRPNLTFSTLTVSNMSPEDSSIYLCSVESGVGNTIYFGEGSWLTVV.